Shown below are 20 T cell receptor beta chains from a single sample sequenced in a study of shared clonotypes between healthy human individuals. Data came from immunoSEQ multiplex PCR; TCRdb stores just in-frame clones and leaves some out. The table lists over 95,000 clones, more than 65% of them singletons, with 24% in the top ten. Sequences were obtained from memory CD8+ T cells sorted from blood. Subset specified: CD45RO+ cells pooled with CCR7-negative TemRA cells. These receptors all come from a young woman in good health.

CDR3 DNA sequence: TGTGCCAGCAGCGCGACTAGCGGGACAACAGATACGCAGTATTTT. Residues: CASSATSGTTDTQYF. The chain is built from TRBV6-6 and TRBJ2-3; TRBD2 matches 11 bases. CDR3 size: 15 residues. CDR1 and CDR2 from the germline V gene are MNHNY and SVGAGI (reference sequence). The trim removed 6 bases at V and 3 bases at J, leaving 5 bases unmatched.

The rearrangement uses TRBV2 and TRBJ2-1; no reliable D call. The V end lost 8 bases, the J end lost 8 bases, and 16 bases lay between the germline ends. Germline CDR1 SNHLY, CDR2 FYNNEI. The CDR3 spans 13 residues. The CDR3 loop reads CASRAEAWDEQFF. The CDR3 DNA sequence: TGTGCCAGCCGGGCCGAAGCTTGGGATGAGCAGTTCTTC.

CDR3 residues: CASSSDNEQFF. The CDR3 DNA sequence: TGTGCCAGCAGTTCCGACAATGAGCAGTTCTTC. The chain recombines TRBV5-4 with TRBJ2-1; the D is unclear. This CDR3 has 11 amino acids. The germline gives CDR1 SGHNT, CDR2 YYREEE (reference sequence). Between the trimmed V and J ends, which lost 5 bases and 5 bases, there was a span of 5 bases.

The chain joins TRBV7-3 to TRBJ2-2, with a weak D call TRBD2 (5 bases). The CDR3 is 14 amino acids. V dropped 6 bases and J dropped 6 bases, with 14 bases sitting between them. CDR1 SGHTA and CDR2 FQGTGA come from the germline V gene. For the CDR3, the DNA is TGTGCCAGCAGTCAGGTAGCGAAGGCCGGGGAGCTGTTTTTT. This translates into CASSQVAKAGELFF.

CDR3 sequence reads: CASTKGGDMYEQYF. The CDR3, as DNA: TGTGCCAGCACCAAGGGCGGAGATATGTACGAGCAGTACTTC. The chain employs TRBV28 and TRBJ2-5; the D is unclear. The DNA matches TRBJ2-7 better at its end, which makes the J call doubtful. The germline gives CDR1 MDHEN, CDR2 SYDVKM. The CDR3 runs 14 residues.

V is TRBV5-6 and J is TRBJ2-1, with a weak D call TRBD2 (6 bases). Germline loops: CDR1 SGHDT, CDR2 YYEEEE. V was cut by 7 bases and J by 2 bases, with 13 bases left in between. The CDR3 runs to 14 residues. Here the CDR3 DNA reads TGTGCCAGCCATTGGAGGGGCCCCTACAATGAGCAGTTCTTC. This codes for CASHWRGPYNEQFF.

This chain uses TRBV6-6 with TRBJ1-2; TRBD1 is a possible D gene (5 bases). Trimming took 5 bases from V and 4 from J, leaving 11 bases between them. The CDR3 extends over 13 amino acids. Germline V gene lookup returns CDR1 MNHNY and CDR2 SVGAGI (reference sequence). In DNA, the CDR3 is TGTGCCAGCAGTCTAACAGGAACCTATGGCTACACCTTC. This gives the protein CASSLTGTYGYTF.

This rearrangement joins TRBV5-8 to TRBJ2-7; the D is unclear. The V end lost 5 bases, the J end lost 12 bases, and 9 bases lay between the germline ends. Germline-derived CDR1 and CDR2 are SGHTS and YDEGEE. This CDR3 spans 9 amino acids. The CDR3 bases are TGTGCCAGCAGTTTAGGAATGTACTTC. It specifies CASSLGMYF.

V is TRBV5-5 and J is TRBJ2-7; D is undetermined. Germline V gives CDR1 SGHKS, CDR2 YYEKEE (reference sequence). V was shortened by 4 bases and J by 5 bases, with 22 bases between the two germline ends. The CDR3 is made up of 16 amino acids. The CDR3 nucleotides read TGTGCCAGCAGCCCAGATTGGACGGCCACTTCTCACGAGCAGTACTTC. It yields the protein CASSPDWTATSHEQYF.

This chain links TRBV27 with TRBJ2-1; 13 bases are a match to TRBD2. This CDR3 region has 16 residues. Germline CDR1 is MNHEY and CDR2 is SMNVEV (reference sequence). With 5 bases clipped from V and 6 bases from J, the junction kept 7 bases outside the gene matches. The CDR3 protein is CASSPLLAGGRNEQFF. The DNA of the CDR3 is TGTGCCAGCAGTCCCCTACTAGCGGGAGGGCGCAATGAGCAGTTCTTC.

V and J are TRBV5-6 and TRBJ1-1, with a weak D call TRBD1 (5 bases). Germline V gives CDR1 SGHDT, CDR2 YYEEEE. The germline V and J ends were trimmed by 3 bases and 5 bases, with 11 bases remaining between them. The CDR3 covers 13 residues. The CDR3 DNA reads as TGTGCCAGCAGCTATCAGGGACCTACTGAAGCTTTCTTT. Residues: CASSYQGPTEAFF.

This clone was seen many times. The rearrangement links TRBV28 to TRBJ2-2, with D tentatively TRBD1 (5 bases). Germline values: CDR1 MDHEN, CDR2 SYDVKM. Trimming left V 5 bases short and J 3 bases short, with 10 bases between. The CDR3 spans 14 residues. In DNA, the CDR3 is TGTGCCAGCAGTACTCCAGGGTACACCGGGGAGCTGTTTTTT. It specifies CASSTPGYTGELFF.

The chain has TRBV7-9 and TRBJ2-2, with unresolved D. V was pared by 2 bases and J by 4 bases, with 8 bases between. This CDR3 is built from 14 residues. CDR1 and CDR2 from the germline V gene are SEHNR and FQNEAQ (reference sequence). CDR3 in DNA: TGTGCCAGCAGCTTAATGTGGGGCACCGGGGAGCTGTTTTTT. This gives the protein CASSLMWGTGELFF.

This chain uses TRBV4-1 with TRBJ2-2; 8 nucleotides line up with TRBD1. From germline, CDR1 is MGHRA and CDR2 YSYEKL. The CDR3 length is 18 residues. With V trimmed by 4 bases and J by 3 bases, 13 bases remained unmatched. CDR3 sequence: CASSPRDRPYDYTGELFF. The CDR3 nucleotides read TGCGCCAGCAGCCCGCGGGACAGGCCCTACGATTACACCGGGGAGCTGTTTTTT.

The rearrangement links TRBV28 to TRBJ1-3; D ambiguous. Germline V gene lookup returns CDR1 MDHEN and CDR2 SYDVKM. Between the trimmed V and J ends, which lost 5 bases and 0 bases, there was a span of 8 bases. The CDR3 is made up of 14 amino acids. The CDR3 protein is CASSPSVSGNTIYF. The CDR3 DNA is TGTGCCAGCAGTCCCTCGGTCTCTGGAAACACCATATATTTT.

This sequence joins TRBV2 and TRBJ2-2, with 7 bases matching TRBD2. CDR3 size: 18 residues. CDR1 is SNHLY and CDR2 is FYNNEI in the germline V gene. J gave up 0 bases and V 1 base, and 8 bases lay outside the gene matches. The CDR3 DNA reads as TGTGCCAGCAGTGAAGGTGGGAGGGCCGCGCCGAACACCGGGGAGCTGTTTTTT. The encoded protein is CASSEGGRAAPNTGELFF.

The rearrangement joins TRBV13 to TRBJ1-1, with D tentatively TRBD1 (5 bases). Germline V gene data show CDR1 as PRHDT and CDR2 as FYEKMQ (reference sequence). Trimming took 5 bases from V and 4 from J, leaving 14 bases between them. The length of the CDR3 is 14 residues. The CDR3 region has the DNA TGTGCCAGCAGCCGGAATCCGGGGGGCACTGAAGCTTTCTTT. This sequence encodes CASSRNPGGTEAFF.

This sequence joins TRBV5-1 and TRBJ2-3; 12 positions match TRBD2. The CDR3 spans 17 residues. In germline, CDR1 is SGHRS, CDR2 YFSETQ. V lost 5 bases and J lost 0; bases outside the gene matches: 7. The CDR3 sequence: CASRPGLAGYSTDTQYF. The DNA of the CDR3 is TGCGCCAGCAGACCCGGACTAGCGGGGTATAGCACAGATACGCAGTATTTT.

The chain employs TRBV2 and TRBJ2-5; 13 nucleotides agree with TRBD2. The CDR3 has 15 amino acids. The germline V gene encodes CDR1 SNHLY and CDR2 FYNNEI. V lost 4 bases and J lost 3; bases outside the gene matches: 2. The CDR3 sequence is CASSVTSGREETQYF. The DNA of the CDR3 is TGTGCCAGCAGTGTTACTAGCGGGAGGGAAGAGACCCAGTACTTC.

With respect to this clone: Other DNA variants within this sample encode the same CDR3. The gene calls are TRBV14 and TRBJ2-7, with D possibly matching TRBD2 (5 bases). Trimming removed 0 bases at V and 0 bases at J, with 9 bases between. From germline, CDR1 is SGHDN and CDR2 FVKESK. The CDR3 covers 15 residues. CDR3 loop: CASSQEEASSYEQYF. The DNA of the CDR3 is TGTGCCAGCAGCCAAGAGGAGGCAAGCTCCTACGAGCAGTACTTC.